This note documents a single T cell receptor (beta chain) sequence. The antigen is unknown. In germline, CDR1 is SGHNT, CDR2 YYREEE (reference sequence). Trimming took 4 bases from V and 8 from J, leaving 16 bases between them. The CDR3 sequence is 14 residues long. These data belong to a study of T cells after posttransplantation cyclophosphamide. Busulfan-fludarabine conditioning, marrow transplant, and cyclophosphamide on days +3 and +4 were administered. Study-wide results and caveats: Donor-recipient repertoire similarity was low at 1-2 months, rising over year one. TRB overlap between skin or GI tissue T cells and blood was limited. Recipient CMV seropositivity and CMV reactivation strongly tracked TRB clonality.

Only in-frame clones appear in the TCRdb table, and some are missing; sequencing was by immunoSEQ multiplex PCR. The data show a few thousand clones, 82% seen once. Sample: CD4+ T cells sorted from blood, taken approximately 380 days after allogeneic stem cell transplant with posttransplant cyclophosphamide. V gene TRBV5-4 combines with J gene TRBJ2-1; a possible D gene is TRBD2 (5 bases). This receptor was taken from a male patient aged 50 to 59 who received an allogeneic stem cell transplant from a related donor and was CMV-positive. Some T cells may be provided by the graft donor. The CDR3 loop is CASSPEWGVDEQFF. The CDR3 coding sequence is TGTGCCAGCAGCCCAGAGTGGGGAGTCGATGAGCAGTTCTTC. Full variable domain (outside the CDR3, taken from reference TRBV5-4 and TRBJ2-1): ETGVTQSPTHLIKTRGQQVTLRCSSQSGHNTVSWYQQALGQGPQFIFQYYREEENGRGNFPPRFSGLQFPNYSSELNVNALELDDSALYLCASSPEWGVDEQFFGPGTRLTVL.